A selection of T cell receptor beta chains follows, all from one sample in a study of CD8 T cells in Susac syndrome. TCRdb re-called the immunoSEQ multiplex PCR reads with MiXCR, one entry per CDR3 protein. This table holds some 120,000 distinct CDR3 sequences, around 94% found once. Sample: CD4+ T cells from PBMCs. Receptors originate from a human donor with multiple sclerosis. The CDR3 runs from the conserved cysteine through the conserved F or W. The D gene is left open where the match is weak. Clone size is not always given. Where it is, it says once, few, many or a class for expanded clones.

D gene | J gene | clone size | V gene | CDR3 DNA | CDR3 protein
. | TRBJ1-5 | . | TRBV4-2 | TGTGCCAGCAGCCAAGCTCATAACAATCAGCCCCAGCATTTT | CASSQAHNNQPQHF
TRBD1 | TRBJ1-5 | . | TRBV20-1 | TGCAGTGCTAGGGACAGGGTGGGCAATCAGCCCCAGCATTTT | CSARDRVGNQPQHF
TRBD2 | TRBJ2-7 | . | TRBV29-1 | TGCAGCATCCCGACTGGGATGACTAGCACGGGCAGGGAGCAGTACTTC | CSIPTGMTSTGREQYF
TRBD2 | TRBJ2-7 | . | TRBV20-1 | TGCAGTGTCCAAGGACTAGCGGGAGCCTACGAGCAGTACTTC | CSVQGLAGAYEQYF
TRBD1 | TRBJ2-7 | . | TRBV7-9 | TGTGCCAGCGGCTCGACGGGACAGGGCCACGAGCAGTACTTC | CASGSTGQGHEQYF
. | TRBJ1-4 | . | TRBV6-5 | TGTGCCAGCAGTTATTCTTTGCCCCGGACGGGGAATGAAAAACTGTTTTTT | CASSYSLPRTGNEKLFF
. | TRBJ2-1 | . | TRBV27 | TGTGCCAGTGGAGCGGACTACGGCAATGAGCAGTTCTTC | CASGADYGNEQFF
. | TRBJ1-1 | . | TRBV11-2 | TGTGCCAGCAGCTTAGGAACTCTGGGTACCACTGAAGCTTTCTTT | CASSLGTLGTTEAFF
. | TRBJ1-1 | . | TRBV18 | TGTGCCAGCTCACGCCCGGGACACGGATACACTGAAGCTTTCTTT | CASSRPGHGYTEAFF
. | TRBJ2-1 | . | TRBV3-1 | TGTGCCAGCAGCCAAGATCTGGCGCCAATATACAATGAGCAGTTCTTC | CASSQDLAPIYNEQFF
. | TRBJ1-5 | once | TRBV19 | TGTGCCACCCTCGGGGGGGACCAGCCCCAGCATTTT | CATLGGDQPQHF
. | TRBJ1-2 | . | TRBV27 | TGTGCCAGCAGCCCCCGTGGGACCTATGGCTACACCTTC | CASSPRGTYGYTF
. | TRBJ1-1 | . | TRBV29-1 | TGCAGCAACCCTCAGGACACTGAAGCTTTCTTT | CSNPQDTEAFF
TRBD1 | TRBJ2-7 | . | TRBV6-5 | TGTGCCAGCAGTTTCACAGTCCCGGGACAGGTTCCCTACGAGCAGTACTTC | CASSFTVPGQVPYEQYF
. | TRBJ2-3 | . | TRBV7-2 | TGTGCCAGCAGCTTCCGACAAGCAGATACGCAGTATTTT | CASSFRQADTQYF
. | TRBJ2-1 | . | TRBV5-4 | TGTGCCAGCAGCTTAACCAGGGACTCCAATGAGCAGTTCTTC | CASSLTRDSNEQFF
. | TRBJ2-7 | few | TRBV18 | TGTGCCAGCTCCCCGGCCGGCTACGAGCAGTACTTC | CASSPAGYEQYF
TRBD2 | TRBJ2-1 | . | TRBV20-1 | TGCAGTGCTCGATACACCGGGACTAGCGGGGGCCCGAGCTCCTACAATGAGCAGTTCTTC | CSARYTGTSGGPSSYNEQFF
TRBD1 | TRBJ2-5 | . | TRBV19 | TGTGCCAGTAGTCGGGACAGGGGGAAGACCCAGTACTTC | CASSRDRGKTQYF
. | TRBJ1-6 | . | TRBV6-1 | TGTGCCAGCCACCAACAAGTAAATTCACCCCTCCACTTT | CASHQQVNSPLHF
. | TRBJ2-7 | once | TRBV5-8 | TGTGCCAGCAGCTCCCGGGCCCCCTACGAGCAGTACTTC | CASSSRAPYEQYF
. | TRBJ2-5 | once | TRBV3-1 | TGTGCCAGCAGCCAAGATGATGAGACCCAGTACTTC | CASSQDDETQYF
. | TRBJ2-2 | . | TRBV5-4 | TGTGCCAGCAGCTTGCACACCGGGGAGATGTTTTTT | CASSLHTGEMFF
. | TRBJ1-3 | . | TRBV29-1 | TGCAGCGCGAGTCTTGGAAACACCATATATTTT | CSASLGNTIYF
. | TRBJ1-5 | few | TRBV9 | TGTGCCAGCAGCGTAGGGCAGTTGAGCAATCAGCCCCAGCATTTT | CASSVGQLSNQPQHF
TRBD1 | TRBJ2-4 | . | TRBV9 | TGTGCCAGCAGCGTAGAACAGGGGCGGCGAAAAAACATTCAGTACTTC | CASSVEQGRRKNIQYF
. | TRBJ2-1 | . | TRBV3-1 | TGTGCCAGCAGCCAAGAAGGCCCTAGGAATGAGCAGTTCTTC | CASSQEGPRNEQFF
. | TRBJ1-5 | . | TRBV7-2 | TGTGCCAGCAGCTTAAGGGCGCACGGTAGCAATCAGCCCCAGCATTTT | CASSLRAHGSNQPQHF
TRBD1 | TRBJ1-1 | . | TRBV30 | TGTGCCTGGAGTAGTTGGACAGGGGAAATTCAAGGGGCAATGACTGAAGCTTTCTTT | CAWSSWTGEIQGAMTEAFF
. | TRBJ2-1 | . | TRBV3-1 | TGTGCCAGCAGCCAAGACGAGCGGGAGCAGTTCTTC | CASSQDEREQFF
TRBD1 | TRBJ1-1 | once | TRBV7-9 | TGTGCCAGCAGCGCCCTGACAGGGGGCACTGAAGCTTTCTTT | CASSALTGGTEAFF
. | TRBJ1-5 | . | TRBV3-1 | TGTGCCAGCAGCCGGGGACGCTTTAATCAGCCCCAGCATTTT | CASSRGRFNQPQHF
TRBD1 | TRBJ2-5 | once | TRBV6-2/TRBV6-3 | TGTGCCAGCGGCTTTCAACAGGGGTTCCAAGAGACCCAGTACTTC | CASGFQQGFQETQYF
TRBD1 | TRBJ2-3 | . | TRBV5-1 | TGCGCCAGCAGCTCTACAGGGGGCCCAGATACGCAGTATTTT | CASSSTGGPDTQYF
TRBD2 | TRBJ2-2 | . | TRBV5-1 | TGCGCCAGCAGCCCGGGACTACAGTTACTGTTTTTT | CASSPGLQLLFF
. | TRBJ1-1 | . | TRBV18 | TGTGCCAGCTCTCCTCCGGGCCAGTCTACTGAAGCTTTCTTT | CASSPPGQSTEAFF
. | TRBJ2-7 | . | TRBV5-1 | TGCGCCAGCAGCTTGGAAGGGACACGCTCCTACGAGCAGTACTTC | CASSLEGTRSYEQYF
TRBD2 | TRBJ2-5 | . | TRBV5-4 | TGTGCCAGTACGTACGGCGGGAGGAGTGTCCAAGAGACCCAGTACTTC | CASTYGGRSVQETQYF
. | TRBJ2-3 | . | TRBV29-1 | TGCAGCGTTGAAAGTAAAGGGGGTGATACGCAGTATTTT | CSVESKGGDTQYF